This T cell receptor (beta chain) was captured in a study of blood T cells in healthy people across ages. Germline values: CDR1 SGHTA, CDR2 FQGNSA. Trimming stripped 5 bases from V and 3 bases from J, with 11 bases between. This CDR3 is built from 15 residues. With a J-beta primer mix and a sample-barcoded 5' primer, a second PCR ran about 6 to 11 cycles. The template-switch adaptor, which had 12 random nucleotides, put a tag on each cDNA molecule. TCRdb reanalysed the 5' RACE reads using MiXCR and keeps one entry per CDR3 protein. In the table there are some 710,000 distinct CDR3 sequences, about 45% of which are singletons.

The sample consisted of blood. The J gene is TRBJ2-6, the V gene TRBV7-2; D might be TRBD2 (6 bases). The TCR comes from a man older than 75 in good health. The CDR3 is CASSQGTLGANVLTF. CDR3 coding DNA: TGTGCCAGCAGCCAAGGGACTCTTGGGGCCAACGTCCTGACTTTC.